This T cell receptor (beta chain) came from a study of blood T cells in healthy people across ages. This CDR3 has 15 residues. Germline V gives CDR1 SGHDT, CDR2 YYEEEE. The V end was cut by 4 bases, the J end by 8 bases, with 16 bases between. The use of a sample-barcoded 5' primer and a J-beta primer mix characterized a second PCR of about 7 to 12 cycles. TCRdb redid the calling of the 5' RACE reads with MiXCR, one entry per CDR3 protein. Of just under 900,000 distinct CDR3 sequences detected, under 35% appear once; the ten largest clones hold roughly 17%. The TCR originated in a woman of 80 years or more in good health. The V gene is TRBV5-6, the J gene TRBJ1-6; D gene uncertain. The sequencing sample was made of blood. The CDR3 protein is CASSRRTVGYSPLHF. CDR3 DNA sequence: TGTGCCAGCAGCCGACGGACGGTGGGTTATTCACCCCTCCACTTT.